This T cell receptor beta chain came from a study of blood T cells in healthy people across ages. A second PCR, run for 7 to 11 cycles, used a sample-barcoded 5' primer plus a J-beta primer mix. From the 5' RACE reads, TCRdb called clonotypes with MiXCR, one entry per CDR3 protein. Among 660,000 or so distinct CDR3 sequences listed, approximately 59% were seen once. In the case of this clonotype: Its specificity is unknown.

The CDR3 sequence is 12 residues long. The V end lost 0 bases, the J end lost 4 bases, and 6 bases lay between the germline ends. CDR1 is DFQATT, CDR2 SNEGSKA, per germline (reference sequence). Around 9.5 milliliters of peripheral blood were drawn from each donor. Study findings and constraints: Naive T cell percentage showed a strong correlation with the diversity of TCR beta. Age advanced and TCR beta diversity per million T cells fell, roughly linearly.

The sample comprised blood. This chain links TRBV20-1 with TRBJ1-2, with D unclear. The sequence was obtained from a man between 60 and 75 years old in good health. As DNA, the CDR3 is TGCAGTGCTAGAGAGTTGGGCTATGGCTACACCTTC. Translation: CSARELGYGYTF.